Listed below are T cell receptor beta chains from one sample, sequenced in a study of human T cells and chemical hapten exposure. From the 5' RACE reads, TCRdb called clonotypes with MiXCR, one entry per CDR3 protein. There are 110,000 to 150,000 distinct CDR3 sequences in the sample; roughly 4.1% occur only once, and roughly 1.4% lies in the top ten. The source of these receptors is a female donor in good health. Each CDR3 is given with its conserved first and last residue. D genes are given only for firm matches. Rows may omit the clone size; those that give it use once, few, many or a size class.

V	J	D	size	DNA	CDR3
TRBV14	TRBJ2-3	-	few	TGTGCCAGCAGCTACAGAGGGGGTTCCCGCCGGGATACGCAGTATTTT	CASSYRGGSRRDTQYF
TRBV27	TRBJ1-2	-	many	TGTGCCAGCAGTTTCAGAAGAGGGGCTGGCTACACCTTC	CASSFRRGAGYTF
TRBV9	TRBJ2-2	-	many	TGTGCCAGCAGCGTAGTTTCCCGGAACACCGGGGAGCTGTTTTTT	CASSVVSRNTGELFF
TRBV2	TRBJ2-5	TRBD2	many	TGTGCCAGTTTGCGCGGTCCAACTAGCGGGGGGCCAAAACCCTACCAAGAGACCCAGTACTTC	CASLRGPTSGGPKPYQETQYF
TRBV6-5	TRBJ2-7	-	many	TGTGCCAGCAGTCCGTCTATGGGCGGGGTTTCCTACGAGCAGTACTTC	CASSPSMGGVSYEQYF
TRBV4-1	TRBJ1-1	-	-	TGCGCCAGCTGCCAGGGGATAACTTTGAACACTGAAGCTTTCTTT	CASCQGITLNTEAFF
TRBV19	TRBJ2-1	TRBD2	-	TGTGCCAGTGTGGTTAGCGGGGGAGTCCCGAAGCAGGACAATGAGCAGTTCTTC	CASVVSGGVPKQDNEQFF
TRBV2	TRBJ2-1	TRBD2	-	TGTGCCAGCAGTGAAACTAGCGGGGAGAGTGAGCAGTTCTTC	CASSETSGESEQFF
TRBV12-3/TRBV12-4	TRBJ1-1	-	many	TGTGCCAGCAGACTACAGGGTGGGGAAACTGAAGCCTTCTTT	CASRLQGGETEAFF
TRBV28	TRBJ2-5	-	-	TGTGCCAGCAGTTTGCGGGGCAGCAAGTTCGGGCCAGAGACCCAGTACTTC	CASSLRGSKFGPETQYF
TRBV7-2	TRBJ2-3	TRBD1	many	TGTGCCAGCAGCTTGGACAGGGGGCGGTCAGATACGCAGTATTTT	CASSLDRGRSDTQYF
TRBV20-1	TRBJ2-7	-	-	TGCAGTGCTAGACCTCGGACGTCCGCCTCCTACGAGCAGTACTTC	CSARPRTSASYEQYF
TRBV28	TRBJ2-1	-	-	TGTGCCAGCAGTGCGCCGGGACGCCCACCAGAGCAGTTCTTC	CASSAPGRPPEQFF
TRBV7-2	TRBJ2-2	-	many	TGTGCCAGCAGCCGGGGGACAACGAACACCGGGGAGCTGTTTTTT	CASSRGTTNTGELFF
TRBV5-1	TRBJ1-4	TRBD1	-	TGCGCCAGCAGCCGCGACAGGGGTGGTGAAAAACTGTTTTTT	CASSRDRGGEKLFF
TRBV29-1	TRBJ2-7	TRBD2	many	TGCAGCGTTGTACCCCCGGGACTAGCGGGGAACTACGAGCAGTACTTC	CSVVPPGLAGNYEQYF
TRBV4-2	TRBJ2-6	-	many	TGTGCCAGCAGCCAACGACCGGTCTCTGGGGCCAACGTCCTGACTTTC	CASSQRPVSGANVLTF
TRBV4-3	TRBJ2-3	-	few	TGCGCCAGCAGCCAAGTTGGCCAAGAGCATACGCAGTATTTT	CASSQVGQEHTQYF
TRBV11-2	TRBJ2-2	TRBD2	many	TGTGCCAGCAGCCCCGGGACTAGCGGGGCCGGGGAGCTGTTTTTT	CASSPGTSGAGELFF
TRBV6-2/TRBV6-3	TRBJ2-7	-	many	TGTGCCAGCAGTTACTCCCCGGGTTCGGACTACGAGCAGTACTTC	CASSYSPGSDYEQYF
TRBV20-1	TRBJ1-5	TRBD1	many	TGCAGTGCTGCCGGGACAGATCAGCCCCAGCATTTT	CSAAGTDQPQHF
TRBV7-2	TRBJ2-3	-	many	TGTGCCAGCAGCCCAGGGGCAGATACGCAGTATTTT	CASSPGADTQYF
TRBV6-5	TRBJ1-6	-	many	TGTGCCAGCAGTTACTCGATAGGGACGGGATCGAAATCACCCCTCCACTTT	CASSYSIGTGSKSPLHF
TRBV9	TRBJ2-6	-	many	TGTGCCAGCAGCTCGACAGGAGGCAACGTCCTGACTTTC	CASSSTGGNVLTF
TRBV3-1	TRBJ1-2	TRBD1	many	TGTGCCAGCAGCCAAGCGGACAGGGGTTCCTATGGCTACACCTTC	CASSQADRGSYGYTF
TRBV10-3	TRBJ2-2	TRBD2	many	TGTGCCACCGAGGAATCTAGCGGGGTCGGCACCGGGGAGCTGTTTTTT	CATEESSGVGTGELFF
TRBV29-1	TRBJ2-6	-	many	TGCAGCGTAGACGGCACTCCCGGGGCCAACGTCCTGACTTTC	CSVDGTPGANVLTF
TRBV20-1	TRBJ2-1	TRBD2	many	TGCAGTGCTAGGGTTATCGGGGGAGGGAATGAGCAGTTCTTC	CSARVIGGGNEQFF
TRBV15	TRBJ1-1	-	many	TGTGCCACCAGCACCGGCGTCGAAGATACTGAAGCTTTCTTT	CATSTGVEDTEAFF
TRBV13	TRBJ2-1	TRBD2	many	TGTGCCAGCAGCGCACCCGGGACTACCACCGTATTCAATGAGCAGTTCTTC	CASSAPGTTTVFNEQFF
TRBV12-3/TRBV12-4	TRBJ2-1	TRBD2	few	TGTGCCAGCAGTAAACCGGGACGAGCGGGAAATGAGCAGTTCTTC	CASSKPGRAGNEQFF
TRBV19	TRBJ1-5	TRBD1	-	TGTGCCAGTAGTCCGGGACAGGTGCATCAGCCCCAGCATTTT	CASSPGQVHQPQHF
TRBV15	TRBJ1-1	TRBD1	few	TGTGCCACCAGCAGAGGCCGGGGACAGGGATCCACTGAAGCTTTCTTT	CATSRGRGQGSTEAFF
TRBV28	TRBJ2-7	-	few	TGTGCCAGCAGGTCCGGGACCACGAACGAGCAGTACTTC	CASRSGTTNEQYF
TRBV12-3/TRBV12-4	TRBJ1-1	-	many	TGTGCCAGCAGTTTTGAGGGGAGCACTGAAGCTTTCTTT	CASSFEGSTEAFF
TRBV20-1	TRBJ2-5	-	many	TGCAGTGCGGGGGTTCAGGAGACCCAGTACTTC	CSAGVQETQYF
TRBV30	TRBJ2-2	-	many	TGTGCCTGGAGGGCAACGGGGTCCGGGGAGCTGTTTTTT	CAWRATGSGELFF
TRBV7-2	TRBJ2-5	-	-	TGTGCCAGCAGCCCAGGGTGGAAAGAGACCCAGTACTTC	CASSPGWKETQYF
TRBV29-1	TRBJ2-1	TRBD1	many	TGCAGCGTTGTAGGGAAAACAGGGGTTTTTGGGAATGAGCAGTTCTTC	CSVVGKTGVFGNEQFF
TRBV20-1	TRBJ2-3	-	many	TGCAGTGCTAGAGCCCCCGGCGTAGATACGCAGTATTTT	CSARAPGVDTQYF
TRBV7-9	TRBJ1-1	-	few	TGTGCCAGCAGCTTAGCAGGCGCGAAGAACACTGAAGCTTTCTTT	CASSLAGAKNTEAFF
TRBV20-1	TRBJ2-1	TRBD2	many	TGCAGTGCCCCCAGCCTGGGACTAGCGGCCTACAATGAGCAGTTCTTC	CSAPSLGLAAYNEQFF
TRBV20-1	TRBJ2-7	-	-	TGCAGTGCTGTCACGGGGAACCTCCACGAGCAGTACTTC	CSAVTGNLHEQYF
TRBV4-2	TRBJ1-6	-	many	TGTGCCAGCAGCCAAGATTCACATCAGGGTGCCTATAATTCACCCCTCCACTTT	CASSQDSHQGAYNSPLHF
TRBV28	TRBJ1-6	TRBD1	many	TGTGCCAGCAGTTCGCCGGACAGGGGGTCCCTCCACTTT	CASSSPDRGSLHF
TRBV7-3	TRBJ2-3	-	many	TGTGCCAGCAGCTTTTACGGCGCAGATACGCAGTATTTT	CASSFYGADTQYF
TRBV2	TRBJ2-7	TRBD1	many	TGTGCCAGCAGAGGGACAGCCTCCTACGAGCAGTACTTC	CASRGTASYEQYF
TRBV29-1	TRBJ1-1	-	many	TGCAGCGTTGAGCCGCCAGACCAGAACACTGAAGCTTTCTTT	CSVEPPDQNTEAFF
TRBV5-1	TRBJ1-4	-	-	TGCGCCAGCAGCTTAGGACGAAGTGAAAAACTGTTTTTT	CASSLGRSEKLFF
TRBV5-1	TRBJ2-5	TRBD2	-	TGCGCCAGCACACTTGGAATCCTAGCGGGGGGACTACAAGAGACCCAGTACTTC	CASTLGILAGGLQETQYF
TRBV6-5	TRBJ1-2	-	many	TGTGCCAGCAGTTACGATGACTCGGCCAACTATGGCTACACCTTC	CASSYDDSANYGYTF
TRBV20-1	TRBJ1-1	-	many	TGCAGTGCTAGTTCGACCCACTTTGGAACTGAAGCTTTCTTT	CSASSTHFGTEAFF
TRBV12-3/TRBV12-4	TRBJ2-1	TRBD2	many	TGTGCCAGCAGCCCCGGGACTAGCAGGCAGTTCTTC	CASSPGTSRQFF
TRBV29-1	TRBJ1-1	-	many	TGCAGCGCCGGCGAGACTGGAGGTCGTGGCACTGAAGCTTTCTTT	CSAGETGGRGTEAFF